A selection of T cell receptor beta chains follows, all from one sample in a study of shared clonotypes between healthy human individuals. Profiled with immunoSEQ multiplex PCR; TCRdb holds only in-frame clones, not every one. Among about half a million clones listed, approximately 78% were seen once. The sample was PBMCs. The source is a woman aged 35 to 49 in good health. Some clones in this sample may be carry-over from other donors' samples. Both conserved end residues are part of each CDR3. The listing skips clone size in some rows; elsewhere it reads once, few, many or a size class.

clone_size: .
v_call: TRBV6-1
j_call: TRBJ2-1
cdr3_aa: CASSTTGVYNEQFF

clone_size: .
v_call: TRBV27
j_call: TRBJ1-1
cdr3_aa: CASSLYRRDTEAFF

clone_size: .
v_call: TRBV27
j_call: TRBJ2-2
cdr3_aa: CASSPGTSGAGELFF

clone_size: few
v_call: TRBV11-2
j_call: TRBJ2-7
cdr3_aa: CASSLDPAYEQYF

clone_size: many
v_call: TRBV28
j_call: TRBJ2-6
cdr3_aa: CASSLLAGGSSGANVLTF

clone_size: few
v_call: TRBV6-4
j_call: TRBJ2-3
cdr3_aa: CASSDSSVGDTDTQYF

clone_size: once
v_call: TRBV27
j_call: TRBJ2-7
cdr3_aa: CASSLSIRSSYEQYF

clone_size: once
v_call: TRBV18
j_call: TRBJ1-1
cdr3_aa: CASSPGTSDMNTEAFF

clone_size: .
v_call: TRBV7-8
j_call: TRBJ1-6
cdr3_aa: CASSSPQGFVNSPLHF

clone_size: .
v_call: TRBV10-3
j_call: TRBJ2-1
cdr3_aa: CAIRSGDEQFF

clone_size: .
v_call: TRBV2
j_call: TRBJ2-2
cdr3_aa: CASRGTSGRPGELFF

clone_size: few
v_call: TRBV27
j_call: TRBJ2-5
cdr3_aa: CASSSRLAGGAETQYF

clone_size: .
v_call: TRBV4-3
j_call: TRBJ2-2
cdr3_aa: CASSLQGYTGELFF

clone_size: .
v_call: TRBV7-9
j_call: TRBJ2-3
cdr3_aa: CASSDRVGTDTQYF

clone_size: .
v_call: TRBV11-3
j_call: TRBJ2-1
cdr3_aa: CASSPRVAGVSEQFF

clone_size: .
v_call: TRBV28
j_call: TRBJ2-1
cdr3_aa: CASSSMGKTSGRVYEQFF

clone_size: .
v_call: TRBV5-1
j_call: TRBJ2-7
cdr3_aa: CASSGTVTYEQYF

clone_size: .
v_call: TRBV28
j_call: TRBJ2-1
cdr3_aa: CASRRSGRGEQFF

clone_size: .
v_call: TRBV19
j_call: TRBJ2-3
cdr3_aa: CASSIREDSDTQYF

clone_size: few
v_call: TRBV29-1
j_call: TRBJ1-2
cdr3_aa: CSVDSDRGDYGYTF

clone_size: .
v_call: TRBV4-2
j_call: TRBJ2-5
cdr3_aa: CASSQPRTSGEETQYF

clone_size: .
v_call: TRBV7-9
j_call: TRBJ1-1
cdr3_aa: CASSPAGYTEAFF

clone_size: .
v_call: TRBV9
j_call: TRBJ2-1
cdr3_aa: CASSVGLRDNEQFF

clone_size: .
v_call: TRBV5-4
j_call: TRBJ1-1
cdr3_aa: CASGEGGFLTFF

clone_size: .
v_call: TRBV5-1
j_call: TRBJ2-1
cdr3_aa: CASSLGGGATSYNEQFF

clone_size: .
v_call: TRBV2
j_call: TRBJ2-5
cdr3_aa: CASRLAERISETQYF

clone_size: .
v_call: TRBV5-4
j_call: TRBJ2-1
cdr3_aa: CASSLGGTSGTSYNEQFF

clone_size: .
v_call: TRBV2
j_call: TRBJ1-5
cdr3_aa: CASAIGSNQPQHF

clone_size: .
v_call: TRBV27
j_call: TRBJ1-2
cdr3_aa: CASRMDRGSGYTF

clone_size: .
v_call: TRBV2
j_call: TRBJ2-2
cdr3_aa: CASRWDRGDTGELFF

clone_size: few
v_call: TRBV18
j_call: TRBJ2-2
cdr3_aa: CASSPESSISNTGELFF

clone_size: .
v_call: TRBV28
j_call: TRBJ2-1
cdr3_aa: CATRLSGSGEQFF

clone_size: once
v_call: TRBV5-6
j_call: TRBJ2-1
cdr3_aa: CASSNYNEQFF

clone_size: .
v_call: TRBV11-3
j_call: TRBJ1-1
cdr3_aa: CASSSRGQNTEAFF

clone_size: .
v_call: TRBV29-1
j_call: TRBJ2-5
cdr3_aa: CSVEWEGETQYF

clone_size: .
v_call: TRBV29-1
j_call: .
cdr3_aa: CSVWDSYEQYF

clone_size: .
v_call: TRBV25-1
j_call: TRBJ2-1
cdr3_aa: CASSFRTSRDNEQFF

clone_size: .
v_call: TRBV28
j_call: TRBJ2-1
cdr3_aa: CASSLAGTLLDEQFF

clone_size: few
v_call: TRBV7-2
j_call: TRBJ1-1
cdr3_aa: CASSILRGGEAFF

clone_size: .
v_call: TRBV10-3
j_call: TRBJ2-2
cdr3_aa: CAISEGQGNTGELFF

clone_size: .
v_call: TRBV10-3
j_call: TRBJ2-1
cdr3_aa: CAISAASGSVHEQFF